This TCR beta chain was identified during a study of T cells in localized non-small cell lung cancer. The CDR3 has 13 residues. V lost 11 bases to trimming and J lost 4 bases, with 15 bases between them. Germline CDR1 reads SNHLY; CDR2 reads FYNNEI. Profiled with immunoSEQ multiplex PCR; TCRdb holds only in-frame clones, not every one. The table records about 78,000 clones, roughly 86% of them present only once. The sequence was collected from a man aged 40 to 69 with stage I lung adenocarcinoma. The chain is built from TRBV2 and TRBJ1-5; possible D gene TRBD1, 6 bases. The starting material was peripheral blood, obtained before any cancer treatment. The CDR3 nucleotides read TGTGCCGGAGGGGGGCGAGGGAATCAGCCCCAGCATTTT. This translates into CAGGGRGNQPQHF.